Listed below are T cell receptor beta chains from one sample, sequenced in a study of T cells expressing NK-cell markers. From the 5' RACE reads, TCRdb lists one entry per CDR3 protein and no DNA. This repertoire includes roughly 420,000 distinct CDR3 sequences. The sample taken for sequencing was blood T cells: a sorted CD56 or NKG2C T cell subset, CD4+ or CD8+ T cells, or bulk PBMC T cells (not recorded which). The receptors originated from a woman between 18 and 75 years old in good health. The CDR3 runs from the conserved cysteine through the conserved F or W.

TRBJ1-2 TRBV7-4 CASSLDGPPGYTF
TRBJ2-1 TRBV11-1 CASSLASGTAREQFF
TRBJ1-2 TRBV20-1 CSASILDEPDYGYTF
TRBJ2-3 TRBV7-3 CASSLFPPRGMVTDTQYF
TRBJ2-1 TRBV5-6 CASSQVGPYSYNEQFF
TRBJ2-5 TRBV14 CASSPDGSRERGETQYF
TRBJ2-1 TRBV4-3 CASRFSDRGGNEQFF
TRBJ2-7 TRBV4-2 CASSQETAPSYEQYF
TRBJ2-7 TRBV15 CATSSIQGYEQYF
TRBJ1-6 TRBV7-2 CASSVQQNSPLHF
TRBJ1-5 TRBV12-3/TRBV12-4 CASKLTGEGQPQHF
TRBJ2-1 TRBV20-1 CSARPGLAVPSSYNEQFF
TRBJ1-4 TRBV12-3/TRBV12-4 CASSFRTPSNEKLFF
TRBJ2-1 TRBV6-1 CASSRRGAAYNEQFF